The rows below give T cell receptor beta chains drawn from one sample of a study of cytomegalovirus exposure and HLA in healthy donors. The table came from immunoSEQ multiplex PCR; TCRdb's copy has only in-frame clones and leaves some out. Of about 120,000 clones listed, about 73% are singletons. The sample was PBMCs. The receptors were gathered from a woman between 40 and 55 years old in good health and CMV-seronegative. Both conserved end residues are part of each CDR3. Each record gives: V gene, clone size, D gene, J gene, CDR3 DNA, CDR3 protein. The D gene is left open where the match is weak. Only some rows state a clone size, as once, few, many or a class for expanded clones.

V: TRBV4-1
size: NA
D: NA
J: TRBJ2-7
DNA: TGCGCCAGCAGCCAAGATATGCGGTTGGGACGCATTTTTTGGGGGGTACGTGCGGAGCAGTACTTC
CDR3: CASSQDMRLGRIFWGVRAEQYF

V: TRBV4-3
size: NA
D: TRBD2
J: TRBJ2-3
DNA: TGCGCCAGCAGCCAAGAGCTGCGGGAGGCAGATACGCAGTATTTT
CDR3: CASSQELREADTQYF

V: TRBV5-1
size: once
D: NA
J: TRBJ2-3
DNA: TGCGCCAGCAGCTCCGGGGGTCCCGAGGATACGCAGTATTTT
CDR3: CASSSGGPEDTQYF

V: TRBV7-9
size: NA
D: NA
J: TRBJ1-1
DNA: TGTGCCAGCAGGCCAACGGCTAGCACTGAAGCTTTCTTT
CDR3: CASRPTASTEAFF

V: TRBV18
size: NA
D: TRBD1
J: TRBJ2-3
DNA: TGTGCCAGCTCACCAGGACAGGGGGCGGGAACAGATACGCAGTATTTT
CDR3: CASSPGQGAGTDTQYF

V: TRBV11-2
size: few
D: TRBD1
J: TRBJ1-6
DNA: TGTGCCAGCAGCCGAGTTACTCCGGACAGGGGGAAGAATTCACCCCTCCACTTT
CDR3: CASSRVTPDRGKNSPLHF

V: TRBV4-3
size: once
D: TRBD2
J: TRBJ2-5
DNA: TGCGCCAGCAGCCAAGATGCAAGCGGGGGGGCATGGGAGACCCAGTACTTC
CDR3: CASSQDASGGAWETQYF

V: TRBV7-3
size: NA
D: NA
J: TRBJ1-1
DNA: TGTGCCAGCAGCTTAGGCGGGGGGGTGAACACTGAAGCTTTCTTT
CDR3: CASSLGGGVNTEAFF

V: TRBV7-8
size: NA
D: NA
J: TRBJ2-5
DNA: TGTGCCAGCGGTCGACAGGTCGGTGAGACCCAGTACTTC
CDR3: CASGRQVGETQYF

V: TRBV5-1
size: NA
D: NA
J: TRBJ1-4
DNA: TGCGCCAGCAGCTTGGTCGGGACTAATGAAAAACTGTTTTTT
CDR3: CASSLVGTNEKLFF

V: TRBV6-4
size: NA
D: NA
J: TRBJ2-2
DNA: TGTGCCAGCAGTGACGGAGGGCCGGGCGGGGAGCTGTTTTTT
CDR3: CASSDGGPGGELFF

V: TRBV5-5
size: few
D: NA
J: TRBJ2-3
DNA: TGTGCCAGCAGTGCGGGGGGACAGGGTACGCAGTATTTT
CDR3: CASSAGGQGTQYF

V: TRBV28
size: NA
D: NA
J: TRBJ1-4
DNA: TGTGCCAGCAGTTTGGGGGAGGTGTATAATGAAAAACTGTTTTTT
CDR3: CASSLGEVYNEKLFF

V: TRBV2
size: NA
D: NA
J: TRBJ2-5
DNA: TGTGCCAGCAAGCTAGAAGGGGGCCAAGAGACCCAGTACTTC
CDR3: CASKLEGGQETQYF

V: TRBV6-1
size: NA
D: NA
J: TRBJ2-4
DNA: TGTGCCAGCAGTGAAGGCGCGGGGCCCGACATTCAGTACTTC
CDR3: CASSEGAGPDIQYF

V: TRBV6-5
size: NA
D: TRBD1
J: TRBJ2-7
DNA: TGTGCCAGCAGCATACAGGGGTCTTCATACGAGCAGTACTTC
CDR3: CASSIQGSSYEQYF

V: TRBV4-3
size: NA
D: NA
J: TRBJ1-6
DNA: TGCGCCAGCAGCCAAGAACAGGGTTCCAATTCACCCCTCCACTTT
CDR3: CASSQEQGSNSPLHF

V: TRBV5-1
size: NA
D: NA
J: TRBJ1-5
DNA: TGCGCCAGCAGCTTGGGTTCGGGTAGCAATCAGCCCCAGCATTTT
CDR3: CASSLGSGSNQPQHF

V: TRBV10-2
size: few
D: TRBD1
J: TRBJ1-2
DNA: TGCGCCAGCGGCGGACAGGGGGCCGGAGGCTACACCTTC
CDR3: CASGGQGAGGYTF

V: TRBV11-2
size: NA
D: TRBD2
J: TRBJ2-5
DNA: TGTGCCAGCAGCCCAGGACTAGACCGAGAGACCCAGTACTTC
CDR3: CASSPGLDRETQYF

V: TRBV14
size: NA
D: NA
J: TRBJ2-1
DNA: TGTGCCAGCAGCCCGAGGATCTTCGGGAATGAGCAGTTCTTC
CDR3: CASSPRIFGNEQFF

V: TRBV27
size: NA
D: TRBD1
J: TRBJ1-2
DNA: TGTGCCAGCAGTTCCGGGGCAGGGGGACCAGTAGAGTATGGCTACACCTTC
CDR3: CASSSGAGGPVEYGYTF

V: TRBV2
size: NA
D: TRBD2
J: TRBJ2-1
DNA: TGTGCCAGCAGAGCTAGCGGCTACAATGAGCAGTTCTTC
CDR3: CASRASGYNEQFF

V: TRBV7-2
size: NA
D: TRBD2
J: TRBJ2-1
DNA: TGTGCCAGCAGCTGGGGGACTAGCGGGGGGAATGAGCAGTTCTTC
CDR3: CASSWGTSGGNEQFF

V: TRBV30
size: NA
D: TRBD1
J: TRBJ1-2
DNA: TGTGCCTCTACAGGGGCCGGCTACACCTTC
CDR3: CASTGAGYTF

V: TRBV7-6
size: NA
D: NA
J: TRBJ1-5
DNA: TGTGCCAGCAGCCGCGGGACGGGACCCAATCAGCCCCAGCATTTT
CDR3: CASSRGTGPNQPQHF

V: TRBV7-9
size: NA
D: TRBD2
J: TRBJ2-3
DNA: TGTGCCAGCAGCCCGAACCGGGGGCTAGCGGGGGGCCATACGCAGTATTTT
CDR3: CASSPNRGLAGGHTQYF

V: TRBV28
size: NA
D: NA
J: TRBJ1-5
DNA: TGTGCCAGCAGACCAGGGATTAGCAATCAGCCCCAGCATTTT
CDR3: CASRPGISNQPQHF

V: TRBV6-5
size: NA
D: NA
J: TRBJ1-5
DNA: TGTGCCAGCAGTGTAGGGGTTGCCCAGCCCCAGCATTTT
CDR3: CASSVGVAQPQHF

V: TRBV7-2
size: NA
D: NA
J: TRBJ1-2
DNA: TGTGCCAGCAGCTTAGTCGGACAGCCAGAGGGCTACACCTTC
CDR3: CASSLVGQPEGYTF

V: TRBV28
size: NA
D: TRBD2
J: TRBJ2-5
DNA: TGTGCCAGCAGTTTAGAGCGGGGGGCAAGAAAGGGGGCCCAGTACTTC
CDR3: CASSLERGARKGAQYF

V: TRBV21-1
size: NA
D: NA
J: TRBJ2-5
DNA: TGTGCCAGCCCCAAAGGGGACAGGAGGCACCAAGAGACCCAGTACTTC
CDR3: CASPKGDRRHQETQYF

V: TRBV30
size: NA
D: TRBD1
J: TRBJ1-5
DNA: TGTGCCTGGACACTCAGGGGGTCTAGCAATCAGCCCCAGCATTTT
CDR3: CAWTLRGSSNQPQHF

V: TRBV11-3
size: NA
D: NA
J: TRBJ2-2
DNA: TGTGCCAGCAGCGGAACCGAGGAGGGCGGGGAGCTGTTTTTT
CDR3: CASSGTEEGGELFF

V: TRBV28
size: NA
D: NA
J: TRBJ1-2
DNA: TGTGCCAGCAGTTTATGGGACAGTTTAAACTATGGCTACACCTTC
CDR3: CASSLWDSLNYGYTF

V: TRBV5-1
size: few
D: NA
J: TRBJ1-6
DNA: TGCGCCAGCAGTACTGGTAGGACAGCCTATTCACCCCTCCACTTT
CDR3: CASSTGRTAYSPLHF

V: TRBV19
size: NA
D: NA
J: TRBJ2-3
DNA: TGTGCCAGTAGTATATCCTTCATGGTGGTCGGGAGCCCAGATACGCAGTATTTT
CDR3: CASSISFMVVGSPDTQYF

V: TRBV11-1
size: NA
D: TRBD2
J: TRBJ2-5
DNA: TGTGCCAGCAGCTTACACCTTTCCGGGACTAGCGGGGGTGTGCAGTACTTC
CDR3: CASSLHLSGTSGGVQYF

V: TRBV2
size: NA
D: NA
J: TRBJ2-7
DNA: TGTGCCAGCAGTGTATCCTACGAGCAGTACTTC
CDR3: CASSVSYEQYF

V: TRBV19
size: NA
D: TRBD1
J: TRBJ1-3
DNA: TGTGCCAGTAGTATGGAGACAGGGGGAAACACCATATATTTT
CDR3: CASSMETGGNTIYF